Listed below are T cell receptor beta chains from one sample, sequenced in a study of CD8 T cell repertoires and HIV-1 epitope variants. Their antigens remain unidentified. Profiling relied on immunoSEQ multiplex PCR, and the TCRdb table lists in-frame clones only, not all of them. The table has thousands of clones, around 72% seen once. Sequenced material: cultured CD8+ T cells derived from PBMCs. Every receptor here comes from a male donor with HIV. Both conserved end residues are part of each CDR3. Fields, in order: J gene, V gene, clone size, D gene, CDR3 DNA, CDR3 protein. The D gene is left open where the match is weak. Not every row has a clone size; where given, it reads once, few, many or a size class.

TRBJ2-7 | TRBV6-6 | - | TRBD2 | TGTGCCAGCAGACCCCGGGAGGGCCGCGAGCAGTACTTC | CASRPREGREQYF
TRBJ2-7 | TRBV5-1 | - | - | TGCGCCAGCAGCTTGGAGGGGATGGAATACGAGCAGTACTTC | CASSLEGMEYEQYF
TRBJ1-6 | TRBV19 | few | - | TGTGCCACCCTGGCAGACGGGAGTTCACCCCTCCACTTT | CATLADGSSPLHF
TRBJ1-3 | TRBV29-1 | - | - | TGCAGCACCGCCGCGGGAGGCGGAAACACCATATATTTT | CSTAAGGGNTIYF
TRBJ1-2 | TRBV11-3 | - | - | TGTGCCAGCAGCTTACAGGTGCCAGGGGAAGGCTACACCTTC | CASSLQVPGEGYTF
TRBJ2-1 | TRBV5-1 | - | - | TGCGCCAGCCGCTGGGAAAGGATGAACAATGAGCAGTTCTTC | CASRWERMNNEQFF
TRBJ2-3 | TRBV7-8 | - | - | TGTGCCAGCAGCACCATTGGCACGGATACGCAGTATTTT | CASSTIGTDTQYF
TRBJ2-7 | TRBV28 | - | TRBD1 | TGTGCCAGCAGCCACCCCGGACAGGGATACTACGAGCAGTACTTC | CASSHPGQGYYEQYF
TRBJ2-1 | TRBV19 | few | TRBD2 | TGTGCCAGTAGTATTACGGGAGGCTCCTACAATGAGCAGTTCTTC | CASSITGGSYNEQFF
TRBJ2-2 | TRBV9 | - | - | TGTGCCAGCAGCGGGAGCGGGTCCCCAGCCGGGGAGCTGTTTTTT | CASSGSGSPAGELFF
TRBJ1-2 | TRBV7-2 | - | - | TGTGCCAGCAGCCCAAATGACGGGGCTGGCTACACCTTC | CASSPNDGAGYTF
TRBJ2-7 | TRBV5-1 | few | - | TGCGCCAGCAGCCCGAAGGGGGGTTCCTCCTACGAGCAGTACTTC | CASSPKGGSSYEQYF
TRBJ1-1 | TRBV13 | - | - | TGTGCCAGCACTCCGGAGCAGCTGGGCACTGAAGCTTTCTTT | CASTPEQLGTEAFF
TRBJ2-2 | TRBV28 | - | - | TGTGCCAGCAGTTTTCTTGGTCGGGGCACCGGGGAGCTGTTTTTT | CASSFLGRGTGELFF
TRBJ2-3 | TRBV7-3 | - | TRBD1 | TGTGCCAGCAGCTTAAATGACAGGGGCCCGGTAGGCACGCAGTATTTT | CASSLNDRGPVGTQYF
TRBJ1-1 | TRBV15 | - | - | TGTGCCACCAGCAGAAACAAAGATGTGGACACTGAAGCTTTCTTT | CATSRNKDVDTEAFF
TRBJ1-1 | TRBV9 | - | - | TGTGCCAGCAGCGAGGGACATAGTAACACTGAAGCTTTCTTT | CASSEGHSNTEAFF
TRBJ2-1 | TRBV11-1 | - | TRBD2 | TGTGCCAGCAGCTGGGGACTAGCGGGAGACCCGGGCAATGAGCAGTTCTTC | CASSWGLAGDPGNEQFF
TRBJ1-1 | TRBV7-8 | - | - | TGTGCCAGCAGCTTAGACAGGATTAACACTGAAGCTTTCTTT | CASSLDRINTEAFF
TRBJ1-1 | TRBV28 | once | - | TGTGCCAGCAGGTTGACAGACCTAATAATGAACACTGAAGCTTTCTTT | CASRLTDLIMNTEAFF
TRBJ2-2 | TRBV27 | - | TRBD2 | TGTGCCAGCAGTTTTACGACTAGCGGGAACTTAAACACCGGGGAGCTGTTTTTT | CASSFTTSGNLNTGELFF
TRBJ2-7 | TRBV27 | - | - | TGTGCCAGCAGTTTGGGCAGGTCCCCTTACGAGCAGTACTTC | CASSLGRSPYEQYF
TRBJ2-3 | TRBV28 | - | TRBD2 | TGTGCCAGCAGTTTATCGGGTGGTTGGCCCGGGACTACAGCCACCCCAGATACGCAGTATTTT | CASSLSGGWPGTTATPDTQYF
TRBJ2-7 | TRBV7-7 | - | - | TGTGCCAGCAGCCCGGACAGTTCCTACGAGCAGTACTTC | CASSPDSSYEQYF
TRBJ1-1 | TRBV19 | - | - | TGTGCCAGTAGTATAGACGTTACCGGGACAATGAACACTGAAGCTTTCTTT | CASSIDVTGTMNTEAFF
TRBJ1-6 | TRBV19 | few | - | TGTGCCAGTAGTAAGGTCCGGGCGTCCTATAATTCACCCCTCCACTTT | CASSKVRASYNSPLHF
TRBJ2-1 | TRBV28 | - | - | TGTGCCAGCAGCCCTCCTGTGCGGAGTAGCCCTTACAATGAGCAGTTCTTC | CASSPPVRSSPYNEQFF
TRBJ2-5 | TRBV5-1 | - | TRBD2 | TGCGCCAGCAGTTTTTATAGCGGGAGAAGGGGAGAGACCCAGTACTTC | CASSFYSGRRGETQYF
TRBJ2-1 | TRBV7-2 | - | - | TGTGCCAGCAGCTCCGGTCCCGCCAATGAGCAGTTCTTC | CASSSGPANEQFF
TRBJ2-2 | TRBV5-6 | - | TRBD2 | TGTGCCAGCAGCGCCTTCGGGGCGGGGGCGAACACCGGGGAGCTGTTTTTT | CASSAFGAGANTGELFF
TRBJ1-5 | TRBV27 | - | TRBD1 | TGTGCCAGCAGTTTATTAAGTCGACAGGGGGCAAGGAATCAGCCCCAGCATTTT | CASSLLSRQGARNQPQHF
TRBJ2-3 | TRBV5-6 | - | TRBD2 | TGTGCCAGCAGCCCCTACCGGACTAGCGGGTTCACAGATACGCAGTATTTT | CASSPYRTSGFTDTQYF
TRBJ2-3 | TRBV14 | - | - | TGTGCCAGCAGCCAAGGGACGCCTAGCACAGATACGCAGTATTTT | CASSQGTPSTDTQYF
TRBJ1-5 | TRBV6-6 | - | TRBD1 | TGTGCCAGCAGTTACTCGACAGGGGAGGGACAGCCCCAGCATTTT | CASSYSTGEGQPQHF
TRBJ1-2 | TRBV7-9 | - | - | TGTGCCAGCAGCTTAGAGGCAGCTTTCTATGGCTACACCTTC | CASSLEAAFYGYTF
TRBJ2-1 | TRBV19 | - | - | TGTGCCAGTAGTCCCTCAGGGGTCCATGAGCAGTTCTTC | CASSPSGVHEQFF
TRBJ2-2 | TRBV28 | - | TRBD1 | TGTGCCAGCAGTACACACGGGACAGCCACCGGGGAGCTGTTTTTT | CASSTHGTATGELFF
TRBJ1-1 | TRBV7-2 | - | - | TGTGCCAGCAGCTTCGGACAGATTGAAGCTTTCTTT | CASSFGQIEAFF
TRBJ2-3 | TRBV6-1 | - | - | TGTGCCAGCATTAATTTTAGCGGCTACACAGATACGCAGTATTTT | CASINFSGYTDTQYF
TRBJ2-5 | TRBV13 | hyperexpanded | - | TGTGCCAGCAGCTCCGCCGGGATAGATCAAGAGACCCAGTACTTC | CASSSAGIDQETQYF
TRBJ1-1 | TRBV5-1 | - | TRBD1 | TGCGCCAGCAGCTTAATCCGACAGGGGGGGAGCACTGAAGCTTTCTTT | CASSLIRQGGSTEAFF
TRBJ2-7 | TRBV10-1 | - | TRBD2 | TGCGCCAGCAGTGAACTAGCGGGAGTCTCCTACGAGCAGTACTTC | CASSELAGVSYEQYF
TRBJ2-3 | TRBV7-8 | - | - | TGTGCCAGCAGCCCTCGGGCAGGGCGATCTAGCACAGATACGCAGTATTTT | CASSPRAGRSSTDTQYF
TRBJ1-2 | TRBV19 | - | TRBD1 | TGTGCCAGTAGTACCATTCCACAACAGGGGAGAGGGACTAACTATGGCTACACCTTC | CASSTIPQQGRGTNYGYTF
TRBJ2-7 | TRBV6-5 | once | TRBD2 | TGTGCCAGCTGGGAAGCGGGAGGGGCCTACGAGCAGTACTTC | CASWEAGGAYEQYF
TRBJ1-1 | TRBV2 | - | TRBD1 | TGTGCCAGCAGTGACCTGCCCCGGGACAGGGTGGACACTGAAGCTTTCTTT | CASSDLPRDRVDTEAFF
TRBJ1-2 | TRBV4-3 | - | - | TGCGCCAGCTCAGGGGAGGTTGATGGCTACACCTTC | CASSGEVDGYTF
TRBJ2-1 | TRBV5-8 | few | - | TGTGCCAGCAGCCGGGACTTCAATGAGCAGTTCTTC | CASSRDFNEQFF
TRBJ1-2 | TRBV10-3 | - | - | TGTGCCCTCTCATCGGGTCCCGGGGACTATGGCTACACCTTC | CALSSGPGDYGYTF
TRBJ1-1 | TRBV28 | - | - | TGTGCCAGCAGTTCGACATATTACAGAATGAACACTGAAGCTTTCTTT | CASSSTYYRMNTEAFF